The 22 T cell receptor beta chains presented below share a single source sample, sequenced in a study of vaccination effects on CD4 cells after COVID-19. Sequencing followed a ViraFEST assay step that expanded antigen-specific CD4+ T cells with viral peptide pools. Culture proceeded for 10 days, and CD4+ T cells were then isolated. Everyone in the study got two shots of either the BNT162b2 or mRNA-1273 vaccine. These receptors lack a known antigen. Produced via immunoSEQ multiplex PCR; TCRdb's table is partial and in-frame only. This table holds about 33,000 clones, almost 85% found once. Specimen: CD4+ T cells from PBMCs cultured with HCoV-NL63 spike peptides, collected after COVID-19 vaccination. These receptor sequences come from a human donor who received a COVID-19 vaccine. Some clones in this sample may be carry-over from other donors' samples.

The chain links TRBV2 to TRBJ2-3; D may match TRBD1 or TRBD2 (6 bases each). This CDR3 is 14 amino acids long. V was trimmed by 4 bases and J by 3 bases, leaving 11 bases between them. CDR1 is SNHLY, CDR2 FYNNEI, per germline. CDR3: CASSVEGGTDTQYF. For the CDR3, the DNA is TGTGCCAGCAGTGTAGAGGGGGGTACAGATACGCAGTATTTT.

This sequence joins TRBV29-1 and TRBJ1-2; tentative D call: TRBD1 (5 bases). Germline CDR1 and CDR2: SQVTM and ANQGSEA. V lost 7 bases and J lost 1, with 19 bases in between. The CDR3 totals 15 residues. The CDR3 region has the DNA TGCAGCGCCCGCCCGTGGGCAGGGAATAACTATGGCTACACCTTC. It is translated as CSARPWAGNNYGYTF.

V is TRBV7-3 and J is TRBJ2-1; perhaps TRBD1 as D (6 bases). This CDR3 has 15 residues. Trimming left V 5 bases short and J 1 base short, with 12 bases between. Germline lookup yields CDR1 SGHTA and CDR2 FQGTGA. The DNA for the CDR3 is TGTGCCAGCAGCGCGACCAGGGGTTCCTACAATGAGCAGTTCTTC. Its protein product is CASSATRGSYNEQFF.

CDR3 loop: CASRLAERFRSTDTQYF. DNA of the CDR3: TGCGCCAGCCGACTAGCAGAACGATTTAGAAGCACAGATACGCAGTATTTT. The rearrangement joins TRBV5-1 to TRBJ2-3; 7 bases are shared with TRBD2. Per germline, CDR1 SGHRS and CDR2 YFSETQ. J gave up 0 bases and V 7 bases, and 14 bases lay outside the gene matches. This CDR3 comprises 17 residues.

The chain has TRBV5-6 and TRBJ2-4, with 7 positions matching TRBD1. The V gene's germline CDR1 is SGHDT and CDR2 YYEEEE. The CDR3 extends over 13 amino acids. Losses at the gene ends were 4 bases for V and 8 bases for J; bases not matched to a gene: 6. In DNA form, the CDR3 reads TGTGCCAGCAGCCGCGACAGGGTGGACATTCAGTACTTC. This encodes CASSRDRVDIQYF.

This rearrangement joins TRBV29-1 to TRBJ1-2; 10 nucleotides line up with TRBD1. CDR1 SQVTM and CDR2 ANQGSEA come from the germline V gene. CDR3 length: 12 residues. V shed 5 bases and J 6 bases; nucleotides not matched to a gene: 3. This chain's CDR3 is CSVRTGGDGYTF. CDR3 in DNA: TGCAGCGTTCGGACAGGGGGAGATGGCTACACCTTC.

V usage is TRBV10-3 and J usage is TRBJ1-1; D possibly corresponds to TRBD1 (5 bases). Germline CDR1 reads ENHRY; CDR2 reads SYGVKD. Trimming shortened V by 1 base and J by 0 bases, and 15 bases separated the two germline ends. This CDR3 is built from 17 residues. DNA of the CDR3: TGTGCCATCAGTGAGTTACATGGCCGAGGGGTGAACACTGAAGCTTTCTTT. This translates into CAISELHGRGVNTEAFF.

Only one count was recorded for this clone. CDR3 sequence (DNA): TGCGCCAGCAGCCAAGTCGGGGACAGGACCAATGAAAAACTGTTTTTT. Its translation is CASSQVGDRTNEKLFF. The chain couples TRBV4-3 to TRBJ1-4, with TRBD1 matching over 8 bases. J gave up 5 bases and V 1 base, and 6 bases lay outside the gene matches. This CDR3 spans 16 amino acids. In germline, CDR1 is LGHNA, CDR2 YSLEER.

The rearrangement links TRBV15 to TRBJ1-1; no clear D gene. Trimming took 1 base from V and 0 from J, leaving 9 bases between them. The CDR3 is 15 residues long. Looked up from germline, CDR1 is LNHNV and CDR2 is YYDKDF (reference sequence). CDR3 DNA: TGTGCCACCAGCAGAGTAGGAGCTCTGAACACTGAAGCTTTCTTT. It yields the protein CATSRVGALNTEAFF.

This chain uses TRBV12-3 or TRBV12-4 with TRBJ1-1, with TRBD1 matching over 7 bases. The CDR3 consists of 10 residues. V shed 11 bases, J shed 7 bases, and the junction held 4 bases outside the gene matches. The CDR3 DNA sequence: TGTGCCTACAGGGGATTTGAAGCTTTCTTT. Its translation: CAYRGFEAFF.

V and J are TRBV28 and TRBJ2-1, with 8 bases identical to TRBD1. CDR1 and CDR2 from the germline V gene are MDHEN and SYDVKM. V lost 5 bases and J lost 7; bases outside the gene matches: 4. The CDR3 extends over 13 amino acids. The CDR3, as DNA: TGTGCCAGCAGTCTTAGGACAGGGAATGAGCAGTTCTTC. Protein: CASSLRTGNEQFF.

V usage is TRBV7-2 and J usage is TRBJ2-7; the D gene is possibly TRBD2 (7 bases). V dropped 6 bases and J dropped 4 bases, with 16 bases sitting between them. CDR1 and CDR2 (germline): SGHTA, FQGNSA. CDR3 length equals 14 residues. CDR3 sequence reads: CASSQTRGGYEQYV. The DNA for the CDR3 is TGTGCCAGCAGTCAGACGAGGGGGGGGTACGAGCAGTACGTC.

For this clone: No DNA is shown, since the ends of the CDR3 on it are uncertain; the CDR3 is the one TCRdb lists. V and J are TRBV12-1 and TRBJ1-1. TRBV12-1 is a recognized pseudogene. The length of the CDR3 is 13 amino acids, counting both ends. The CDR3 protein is CASSFARGTEAFF.

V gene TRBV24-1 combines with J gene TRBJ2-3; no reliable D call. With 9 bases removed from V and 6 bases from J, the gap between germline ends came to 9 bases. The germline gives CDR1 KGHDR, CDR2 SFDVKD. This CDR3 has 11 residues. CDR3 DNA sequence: TGTGCCACCGCGAGTTCGGATACGCAGTATTTT. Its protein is CATASSDTQYF.

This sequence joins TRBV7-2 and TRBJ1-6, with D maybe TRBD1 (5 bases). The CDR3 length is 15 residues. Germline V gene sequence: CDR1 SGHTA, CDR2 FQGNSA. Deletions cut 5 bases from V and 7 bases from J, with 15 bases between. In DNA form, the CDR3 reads TGTGCCAGCAGCCCAGACAGAAACGCGAATTCACCCCTCCACTTT. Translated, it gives CASSPDRNANSPLHF.

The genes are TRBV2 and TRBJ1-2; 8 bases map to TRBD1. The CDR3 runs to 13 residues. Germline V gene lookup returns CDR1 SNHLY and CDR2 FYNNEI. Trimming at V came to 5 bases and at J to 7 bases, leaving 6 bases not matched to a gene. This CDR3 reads CASSRTGYLGYTF. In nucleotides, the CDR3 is TGTGCCAGCAGTCGGACAGGGTATCTTGGCTACACCTTC.

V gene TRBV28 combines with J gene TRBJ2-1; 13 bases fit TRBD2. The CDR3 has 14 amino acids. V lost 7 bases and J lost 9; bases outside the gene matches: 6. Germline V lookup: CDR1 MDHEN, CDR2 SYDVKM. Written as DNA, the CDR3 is TGTGCCAGCACATGGACTAGCGGGAGCGTTGAGCAGTTCTTC. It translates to CASTWTSGSVEQFF.

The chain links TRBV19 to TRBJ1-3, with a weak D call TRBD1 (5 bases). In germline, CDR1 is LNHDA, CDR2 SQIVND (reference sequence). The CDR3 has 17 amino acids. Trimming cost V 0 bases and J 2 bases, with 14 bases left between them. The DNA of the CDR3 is TGTGCCAGTAGTATAGAGGGGCCGGGTGTCGCTGGAAACACCATATATTTT. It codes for CASSIEGPGVAGNTIYF. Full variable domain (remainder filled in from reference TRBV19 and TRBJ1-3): DGGITQSPKYLFRKEGQNVTLSCEQNLNHDAMYWYRQDPGQGLRLIYYSQIVNDFQKGDIAEGYSVSREKKESFPLTVTSAQKNPTAFYLCASSIEGPGVAGNTIYFGEGSWLTVV.

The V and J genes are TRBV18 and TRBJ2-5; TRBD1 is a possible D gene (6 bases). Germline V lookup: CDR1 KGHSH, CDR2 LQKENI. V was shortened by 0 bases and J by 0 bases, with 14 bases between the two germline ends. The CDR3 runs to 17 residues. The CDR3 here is CASSPPTNREHQETQYF. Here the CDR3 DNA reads TGTGCCAGCTCACCACCTACCAACAGGGAACACCAAGAGACCCAGTACTTC.

The DNA of the CDR3 is TGTGCCAGCAGTTACTCGATCGGGAGCAATCAGCCCCAGCATTTT. Translated: CASSYSIGSNQPQHF. The chain has TRBV6-5 and TRBJ1-5, with D uncertain. The CDR3 length is 15 residues. Trimming shortened V by 0 bases and J by 1 base, and 7 bases separated the two germline ends. Germline values: CDR1 MNHEY, CDR2 SVGAGI.

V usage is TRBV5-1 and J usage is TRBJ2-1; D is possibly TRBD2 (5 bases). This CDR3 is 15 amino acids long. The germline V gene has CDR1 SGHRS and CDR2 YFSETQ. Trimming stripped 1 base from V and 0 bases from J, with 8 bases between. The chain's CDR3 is CASSLLEGSYNEQFF. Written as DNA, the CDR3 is TGCGCCAGCAGCTTGCTAGAGGGCTCCTACAATGAGCAGTTCTTC.

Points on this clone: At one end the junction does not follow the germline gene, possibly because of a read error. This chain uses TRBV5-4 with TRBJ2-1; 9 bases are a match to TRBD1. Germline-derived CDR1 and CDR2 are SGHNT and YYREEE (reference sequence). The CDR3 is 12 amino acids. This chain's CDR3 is CASSLDRGEQFF. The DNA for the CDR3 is TGTGCCAGCAGTTTGGACAGGGGAGAGCAGTTCTTC.